These T cell receptor beta chains were read from a single sample in a study of T cells after yellow fever vaccination. TCRdb redid the calling of the 5' RACE reads with MiXCR, one entry per CDR3 protein. Of some 200,000 distinct CDR3 sequences in the sample, approximately 11% are singletons; the top ten hold approximately 34%. Material: CD8+ T cells sorted from PBMCs, obtained 15 days after the yellow fever booster vaccination. These receptors were collected from a man aged 18-30 years who received the YFV17D yellow fever vaccine. Each CDR3 is given with its conserved first and last residue. The D gene is left open where the match is weak. Size is omitted from some rows. Given values are once, few, many or a class for expanded clones.

j_call: TRBJ2-3; d_call: -; v_call: TRBV3-1; clone_size: -; cdr3_nt: TGTGCCAGCAGCCAAGCCCCCTTACAATATTCTAGCACAGATACGCAGTATTTT; cdr3_aa: CASSQAPLQYSSTDTQYF
j_call: TRBJ2-3; d_call: TRBD2; v_call: TRBV20-1; clone_size: few; cdr3_nt: TGCAGTGGGAAGGCCGGCGGGGGTGCTACTAGCACAGATACGCAGTATTTT; cdr3_aa: CSGKAGGGATSTDTQYF
j_call: TRBJ2-3; d_call: -; v_call: TRBV4-1; clone_size: few; cdr3_nt: TGCGCCAGCAGCCAAGATCCCCCAGATACGCAGTATTTT; cdr3_aa: CASSQDPPDTQYF
j_call: TRBJ2-2; d_call: -; v_call: TRBV5-1; clone_size: many; cdr3_nt: TGTGCCAGCAGTTTAAACACCGGGGAGCTGTTTTTT; cdr3_aa: CASSLNTGELFF
j_call: TRBJ2-5; d_call: -; v_call: TRBV5-8; clone_size: once; cdr3_nt: TGTGCCAGCAGCATGGGGGCATTACGAGAGATCCAGTACTTC; cdr3_aa: CASSMGALREIQYF
j_call: TRBJ2-1; d_call: TRBD2; v_call: TRBV20-1; clone_size: many; cdr3_nt: TGCAGTGCTGAAGTAGCGGGGGGCAACACCTACAATGAGCAGTTCTTC; cdr3_aa: CSAEVAGGNTYNEQFF
j_call: TRBJ1-5; d_call: -; v_call: TRBV15; clone_size: -; cdr3_nt: TGTGCCACCTGCGACAGGTCGGGCAATCAGCCCCAGCATTTT; cdr3_aa: CATCDRSGNQPQHF
j_call: TRBJ2-5; d_call: -; v_call: TRBV4-1; clone_size: many; cdr3_nt: TGCGCCAGCAGCCCTCGGATGGGCCAAGAGACCCAGTACTTC; cdr3_aa: CASSPRMGQETQYF
j_call: TRBJ2-7; d_call: -; v_call: TRBV5-1; clone_size: -; cdr3_nt: TGCGCCAGCAGCTTGGTGGGCAACAACTACGAGCAGTACTTC; cdr3_aa: CASSLVGNNYEQYF
j_call: TRBJ2-2; d_call: -; v_call: TRBV6-2/TRBV6-3; clone_size: few; cdr3_nt: TGTGCCAGCAGCCCCCCGGGCCTGCAAAGGGTCGGGGAGCTGTTTTTT; cdr3_aa: CASSPPGLQRVGELFF
j_call: TRBJ2-7; d_call: -; v_call: TRBV11-2; clone_size: -; cdr3_nt: TGTGCCAGCAGCAGAGTCGAACAGGGACACGAGCAGTACTTC; cdr3_aa: CASSRVEQGHEQYF
j_call: TRBJ2-1; d_call: TRBD2; v_call: TRBV7-6; clone_size: few; cdr3_nt: TGTGCCAGCAGCTATAGCGGGGGGGCCATCAATGAGCAGTTCTTC; cdr3_aa: CASSYSGGAINEQFF
j_call: TRBJ2-3; d_call: -; v_call: TRBV21-1; clone_size: -; cdr3_nt: TGTGCCAGCAGCAAAAACACAGATACGCAGTATTTT; cdr3_aa: CASSKNTDTQYF
j_call: TRBJ2-2; d_call: TRBD2; v_call: TRBV6-2/TRBV6-3; clone_size: -; cdr3_nt: TGTGCCAGCAGTTACGGGGGGGAAGAGCTGTTTTTT; cdr3_aa: CASSYGGEELFF
j_call: TRBJ1-6; d_call: -; v_call: TRBV12-3/TRBV12-4; clone_size: many; cdr3_nt: TGTGCCAGCAGTGGGACGTTGCCTTCACCCCTCCACTTT; cdr3_aa: CASSGTLPSPLHF
j_call: TRBJ1-1; d_call: TRBD1; v_call: TRBV12-3/TRBV12-4; clone_size: few; cdr3_nt: TGTGCCAGCAGGACAGGGGGCCTCACTGAAGCTTTCTTT; cdr3_aa: CASRTGGLTEAFF
j_call: TRBJ1-5; d_call: -; v_call: TRBV27; clone_size: -; cdr3_nt: TGTGCCAGCAGTTTACGCGGTGGCTATAGCAATCAGCCCCAGCATTTT; cdr3_aa: CASSLRGGYSNQPQHF
j_call: TRBJ2-3; d_call: -; v_call: TRBV29-1; clone_size: few; cdr3_nt: TGCAGCGTTGATGGGACGTCTAGCACAGATACGCAGTATTTT; cdr3_aa: CSVDGTSSTDTQYF
j_call: TRBJ1-1; d_call: -; v_call: TRBV3-1; clone_size: -; cdr3_nt: TGTGCCAGCAGCCAAGAGGCCAGGCCCACTGAAGCTTTCTTT; cdr3_aa: CASSQEARPTEAFF